The T cell receptor beta chain under discussion was sequenced for a study of T-cell reconstitution after alpha-beta-depleted transplantation in children. This clonotype has more than one count but fewer than ten. The authors prepared the TCRbeta library with unique molecular identifiers. TCRdb redid the calling of the PCR reads with MiXCR, one entry per CDR3 protein. The profile shows fewer than 550,000 distinct CDR3 sequences, over 9.5% of them singletons. Trimming took 1 base from V and 9 from J; bases not matched to a gene: 3. Germline V gene sequence: CDR1 KGHSH, CDR2 LQKENI. CDR3 length equals 14 residues.

This material consisted of PBMCs, mostly from graft donor cells, taken 180 days after TCRalphabeta/CD19-depleted stem cell transplant. This sequence originates from a female patient aged 2-15 years who had a stem cell transplant for aplastic anemia, so the T cells may come from the graft donor. The chain recombines TRBV18 with TRBJ2-1; 10 bases are shared with TRBD2. The CDR3 region has the DNA TGTGCCAGCTCACCACAGCGGGAGGGCGGTGAGCAGTTCTTC. Protein product: CASSPQREGGEQFF.